The clone carrying this TCR beta chain appeared many times. These data belong to a study of T cells after yellow fever vaccination. Via MiXCR, TCRdb re-called the 5' RACE reads, giving one row per CDR3 protein. The table records approximately 330,000 distinct CDR3 sequences, about 4% of them present only once. Sample: PBMCs, taken 5 days after the yellow fever booster vaccination. The origin of this receptor is a man between 18 and 35 years old who received the YFV17D yellow fever vaccine.

CDR3: CSALGGWYTQYF. The CDR3 DNA is TGCAGTGCTCTGGGGGGGTGGTATACGCAGTATTTT. The J gene is TRBJ2-3, the V gene TRBV20-1; 7 bases map to TRBD2. Germline-derived CDR1 and CDR2 are DFQATT and SNEGSKA (reference sequence). J lost 7 bases, V lost 5 bases, and 6 bases had no gene match. The CDR3 is made up of 12 amino acids.